This TCR beta chain was captured by sequencing in a study of Ad26.COV2.S vaccination and SARS-CoV-2 variants. Background on the study: Intramuscularly, Ad26.COV2.S was given either once or twice, 56 days apart. Points from the study as a whole: Responses of spike-specific T cells (both CD8+ and CD4+) reportedly showed substantial breadth after vaccination.

Germline V gene lookup returns CDR1 DFQATT and CDR2 SNEGSKA (reference sequence). V dropped 3 bases and J dropped 7 bases, with 9 bases sitting between them. The CDR3 sequence is 11 residues long. Method: immunoSEQ multiplex PCR; TCRdb's copy keeps in-frame clones and lacks some. The table records 350,000 to 400,000 clones, 75% to 90% of them present only once. The treatment is: some 19 received Ad26.COV2.S at low or high dose, single or two shots; about 5 received placebo; per-sample allocation not given. It was on day 63 after the first vaccine or placebo injection that samples were taken. This clone was seen a single time. Antigen specificity is unknown.

The source material was peripheral blood, sampled in a trial of Ad26.COV2.S vaccine versus placebo. This sequence was found in a person between 18 and 60 years old who received the Ad26.COV2.S COVID-19 vaccine or a placebo. The rearrangement uses TRBV20-1 and TRBJ1-2, with unresolved D. The CDR3 DNA reads TGCAGTGCTAGCGGTGATCCTGGCTACACCTTC. Its translation: CSASGDPGYTF.